This is a list of T cell receptor beta chains from one sample in a study of post-analysis software for immune sequencing data. TCRdb itself ran the PCR reads through MiXCR, one entry per CDR3 protein. The sample holds around 500,000 distinct CDR3 sequences, less than 40% seen once. Sequenced: blood. The receptors stem from a girl aged 2-17 years with multiple sclerosis. CDR3s include the opening cysteine and the closing phenylalanine or tryptophan. Each record gives: D gene, clone size, J gene, V gene, CDR3 protein, CDR3 DNA. A D gene is named only where the DNA matches it firmly. Clone size, where shown, is once, few, many, or a class for clones that have expanded.

d_gene: TRBD1; abundance: -; j_gene: TRBJ2-3; v_gene: TRBV7-2; CDR3aa: CASSSPGQGVRYTQYF; CDR3nt: TGTGCCAGCAGCTCGCCCGGACAGGGGGTGAGGTATACGCAGTATTTT
d_gene: TRBD1; abundance: -; j_gene: TRBJ2-1; v_gene: TRBV6-5; CDR3aa: CASNADWTGERNEQFF; CDR3nt: TGTGCCAGCAATGCGGATTGGACAGGGGAAAGGAATGAGCAGTTCTTC
d_gene: -; abundance: -; j_gene: TRBJ1-1; v_gene: TRBV11-1; CDR3aa: CASSPRGGSLSNTEAFF; CDR3nt: TGTGCCAGCAGCCCCCGCGGGGGAAGTCTCTCAAACACTGAAGCTTTCTTT
d_gene: -; abundance: few; j_gene: TRBJ2-7; v_gene: TRBV6-1; CDR3aa: CASGDRAYEQYF; CDR3nt: TGTGCCAGCGGCGACAGAGCCTACGAGCAGTACTTC
d_gene: -; abundance: few; j_gene: TRBJ2-5; v_gene: TRBV5-1; CDR3aa: CASSGTGASEQYF; CDR3nt: TGCGCCAGCAGCGGAACGGGGGCGTCTGAGCAGTACTTC
d_gene: -; abundance: -; j_gene: TRBJ2-7; v_gene: TRBV5-1; CDR3aa: CASSHLDGYEQYF; CDR3nt: TGCGCCAGCAGCCATCTCGACGGCTACGAGCAGTACTTC
d_gene: -; abundance: -; j_gene: TRBJ2-3; v_gene: TRBV7-2; CDR3aa: CASSLEPGVDTQYF; CDR3nt: TGTGCCAGCAGCTTAGAGCCAGGGGTAGATACGCAGTATTTT
d_gene: -; abundance: few; j_gene: TRBJ1-1; v_gene: TRBV6-5; CDR3aa: CASSHRFVANTEAFF; CDR3nt: TGTGCCAGCAGCCACCGGTTTGTGGCGAACACTGAAGCTTTCTTT
d_gene: -; abundance: few; j_gene: TRBJ2-3; v_gene: TRBV5-1; CDR3aa: CASSLAPRSTDTQYF; CDR3nt: TGCGCCAGCAGCTTGGCCCCCAGGAGCACAGATACGCAGTATTTT
d_gene: -; abundance: -; j_gene: TRBJ2-7; v_gene: TRBV6-1; CDR3aa: CASREVHTYEQYF; CDR3nt: TGTGCCAGCAGGGAGGTCCACACCTACGAGCAGTACTTC
d_gene: TRBD2; abundance: few; j_gene: TRBJ2-4; v_gene: TRBV7-8; CDR3aa: CASSLVGGGRKNIQYF; CDR3nt: TGTGCCAGCAGCTTAGTGGGCGGGGGGCGCAAAAACATTCAGTACTTC
d_gene: -; abundance: -; j_gene: TRBJ1-1; v_gene: TRBV20-1; CDR3aa: CSARKQGVATEAFF; CDR3nt: TGCAGTGCTAGAAAACAGGGAGTAGCCACTGAAGCTTTCTTT
d_gene: TRBD2; abundance: -; j_gene: TRBJ2-5; v_gene: TRBV7-8; CDR3aa: CASSVPTSGGALDQETQYF; CDR3nt: TGTGCCAGCAGCGTGCCGACTAGCGGGGGGGCCTTAGACCAAGAGACCCAGTACTTC
d_gene: -; abundance: few; j_gene: TRBJ1-4; v_gene: TRBV20-1; CDR3aa: CSARDQTEKLFF; CDR3nt: TGCAGTGCTAGAGATCAGACGGAAAAACTGTTTTTT
d_gene: TRBD1; abundance: few; j_gene: TRBJ1-2; v_gene: TRBV29-1; CDR3aa: CSVERAGGADGYTF; CDR3nt: TGCAGCGTTGAAAGGGCAGGGGGCGCCGATGGCTACACCTTC
d_gene: -; abundance: few; j_gene: TRBJ2-5; v_gene: TRBV10-3; CDR3aa: CAISESIGLTKETQYF; CDR3nt: TGTGCCATCAGTGAGTCGATCGGGCTAACCAAAGAGACCCAGTACTTC
d_gene: TRBD1; abundance: -; j_gene: TRBJ1-1; v_gene: TRBV29-1; CDR3aa: CSGRQGAGTEAFF; CDR3nt: TGCAGCGGTAGACAGGGGGCAGGCACTGAAGCTTTCTTT
d_gene: TRBD1; abundance: -; j_gene: TRBJ2-7; v_gene: TRBV29-1; CDR3aa: CSVTGGGYEQYF; CDR3nt: TGCAGCGTGACAGGGGGCGGATACGAGCAGTACTTC
d_gene: -; abundance: -; j_gene: TRBJ1-6; v_gene: TRBV5-1; CDR3aa: CASSYSSSYNSPLHF; CDR3nt: TGCGCCAGCAGTTATTCGAGCTCCTATAATTCACCCCTCCACTTT
d_gene: TRBD1; abundance: few; j_gene: TRBJ2-7; v_gene: TRBV6-6; CDR3aa: CASCRAGTGNYEQYF; CDR3nt: TGTGCCAGCTGCAGAGCCGGGACAGGAAACTACGAGCAGTACTTC
d_gene: -; abundance: -; j_gene: TRBJ2-5; v_gene: TRBV5-1; CDR3aa: CASSLGELWKGGGQETQYF; CDR3nt: TGCGCCAGCAGCCTGGGAGAGTTGTGGAAGGGAGGGGGACAAGAGACCCAGTACTTC
d_gene: -; abundance: -; j_gene: TRBJ1-2; v_gene: TRBV7-2; CDR3aa: CASSLAGTTEYGYTF; CDR3nt: TGTGCCAGCAGCTTAGCGGGGACGACTGAGTATGGCTACACCTTC
d_gene: TRBD1; abundance: few; j_gene: TRBJ2-7; v_gene: TRBV20-1; CDR3aa: CSARDPIGTGAYEQYF; CDR3nt: TGCAGTGCTAGAGATCCTATTGGGACAGGGGCCTACGAGCAGTACTTC
d_gene: -; abundance: -; j_gene: TRBJ2-1; v_gene: TRBV24-1; CDR3aa: CATSDPDTGDNEQFF; CDR3nt: TGTGCCACCAGTGATCCGGACACTGGCGACAATGAGCAGTTCTTC
d_gene: -; abundance: few; j_gene: TRBJ1-2; v_gene: TRBV20-1; CDR3aa: CSAGHGGPNYGYTF; CDR3nt: TGCAGTGCTGGGCACGGGGGACCCAACTATGGCTACACCTTC
d_gene: TRBD1; abundance: -; j_gene: TRBJ2-7; v_gene: TRBV10-3; CDR3aa: CAISDWDRGYEQYF; CDR3nt: TGTGCCATCAGTGACTGGGACAGGGGCTACGAGCAGTACTTC
d_gene: -; abundance: -; j_gene: TRBJ1-1; v_gene: TRBV7-2; CDR3aa: CASSSTGGTGTEAFF; CDR3nt: TGTGCCAGCAGCTCGACGGGGGGGACGGGCACTGAAGCTTTCTTT